Below, 7 T cell receptor beta chains from the same sample are listed, as sequenced in a study of cytomegalovirus exposure and HLA in healthy donors. Only in-frame clones appear in the TCRdb table, and some are missing; sequencing was by immunoSEQ multiplex PCR. This sample has over 250,000 clones; approximately 86% occur once, and the top ten carry roughly 0.99%. Sequenced material: PBMCs. Source of these receptors: a woman in her late teens or twenties in good health and CMV-seronegative.

In its sample, this clone was seen once. CDR3 nucleotide sequence: TGTGCCAGCGTAAGGGGACAGGGGACCTCCGATGAGCAGTTCTTC. It codes for CASVRGQGTSDEQFF. The genes are TRBV5-4 and TRBJ2-1; 10 nucleotides match TRBD1. Germline V lookup: CDR1 SGHNT, CDR2 YYREEE (reference sequence). This CDR3 has 15 amino acids. The J segment lost 8 bases and the V segment lost 7 bases, leaving 12 bases of the junction unmatched.

The chain combines TRBV6-1 with TRBJ2-4, with D maybe TRBD1 (5 bases). This CDR3 has 14 residues. The germline CDR1 and CDR2 sequences are MNHNS and SASEGT. V was cut by 4 bases and J by 11 bases, with 18 bases left in between. The CDR3 sequence is CASSVSRANGVQYF. Here the CDR3 DNA reads TGTGCCAGCAGTGTTTCCAGGGCCAATGGGGTTCAGTACTTC.

The chain recombines TRBV5-5 with TRBJ2-7; 8 nucleotides line up with TRBD1. V shed 0 bases and J 1 base; nucleotides not matched to a gene: 6. Germline V lookup: CDR1 SGHKS, CDR2 YYEKEE (reference sequence). This CDR3 has 16 amino acids. CDR3 bases: TGTGCCAGCAGCTTGGCTATCGGGACAGGATCCTACGAGCAGTACTTC. The encoded protein is CASSLAIGTGSYEQYF.

The V call is TRBV27, the J call TRBJ1-5; 8 bases are a match to TRBD1. CDR3 length: 17 residues. Trimming removed 6 bases from V and 1 base from J; junction bases left unmatched: 11. Germline-derived CDR1 and CDR2 are MNHEY and SMNVEV (reference sequence). The DNA of the CDR3 is TGTGCCAGCAGCCATTTATCGGGACAGGTCAGCAATCAGCCCCAGCATTTT. It is translated as CASSHLSGQVSNQPQHF.

The rearrangement uses TRBV13 and TRBJ1-1, with 7 bases that match TRBD1. The CDR3 contains 18 residues. The V and J ends lost 5 bases and 2 bases, in that order; junction bases with no gene match: 17. CDR1 is PRHDT, CDR2 FYEKMQ, per germline (reference sequence). Here the CDR3 DNA reads TGTGCCAGCAGCGTTTTTTCGAAACAGGGGCCGAGTAACACTGAAGCTTTCTTT. This sequence encodes CASSVFSKQGPSNTEAFF.

This chain connects TRBV5-1 to TRBJ2-1; TRBD1 aligns across 8 bases. This CDR3 is built from 16 residues. Germline lookup yields CDR1 SGHRS and CDR2 YFSETQ. The V and J ends lost 0 bases and 10 bases, in that order; junction bases with no gene match: 12. The CDR3 loop reads CASSLEVTGATSEQFF. CDR3 nucleotides: TGCGCCAGCAGCTTGGAAGTGACAGGGGCGACCTCCGAGCAGTTCTTC.

The V call is TRBV27, the J call TRBJ2-7, with D unresolved. V dropped 7 bases and J dropped 1 base, with 14 bases sitting between them. CDR1 MNHEY and CDR2 SMNVEV come from the germline V gene (reference sequence). CDR3 length: 14 residues. CDR3 in DNA: TGTGCCAGCACCTCCCAGCTAGGTTCCTACGAGCAGTACTTC. It is translated as CASTSQLGSYEQYF.